Below, one T cell receptor (beta chain) is given with its context. Its antigen is not yet known. The sample holds no much larger clone one base away, and base qualities are not on file. This record belongs to a study of T-cell memory formation after mild COVID-19 (dated by TCRdb to 2020 to 2023). For context, the study as a whole: TCR sequence clusters from the two donors were found to be largely donor specific. In a couple of donors, T-cell clones that expanded and contracted after mild COVID-19 were tracked by sequencing TCRalpha and TCRbeta repertoires over time. Two young, previously healthy adult volunteers made up the cohort, one male and one female. Beyond this particular receptor, the publication reports: Balanced CD4/CD8 phenotypes were observed for clones contracting from day 15 to 85, whereas a bias towards CD4+ was observed for a second wave of clones expanding from day 15 to 37. Only a couple of mild cases were covered in the study, and larger cohorts including severe cases with pre-infection samples were considered necessary. Contracting CD4+ clones were located mainly in the CM and EM memory subsets, whereas CD8+ clones were found to be enriched in EMRA. SARS-CoV-2 specificity of the second-wave clones peaking on day 37 was not confirmed. Some responding clones were detected in pre-infection memory, suggesting pre-existing cross-reactive memory T cells joined the SARS-CoV-2 response.

Ficoll-Paque density gradient centrifugation was used to isolate PBMCs. The data were produced on an Illumina NovaSeq 6000. TCRalpha and TCRbeta cDNA libraries were constructed by 5'RACE with constant-segment primers, with sample barcodes and unique molecular identifiers being introduced. RNA was extracted from every sample with Trizol reagent. Library amplification was performed in two PCR steps, and a second sample barcode and Illumina TruSeq adapters were introduced in the second step. Libraries were sequenced on an Illumina NovaSeq with 2 x 150 bp paired-end reads. From the authors' description of their analysis: The reads were demultiplexed and collapsed into UMI-guided consensus sequences using migec v1.2.7. With mixcr v2.1.11, UMI consensuses were aligned to TRA and TRB V and J templates and assembled into clonotypes. A clonotype was counted as expanded or contracted only when both edgeR and NoisET called the clonotype significant, with the noise models trained on biological replicates. For edgeR calls, the cutoffs were a false discovery rate-adjusted p below 0.01 and a log2 fold-change threshold of 1. PCA with hierarchical clustering of max-normalized trajectories of the 1000 most abundant clonotypes was used as exploratory dynamics analysis. Separately sequenced CD4+ and CD8+ repertoires were used to assign the CD4 or CD8 phenotype of responding clones. The public reads were reanalyzed by TCRdb: fastp trimming at Q25, MiXCR alignment, in-frame beta chains only. A single entry per CDR3 protein holds the most common genes and DNA from its merged rows. TCRdb's processing, not the authors', yielded these V and J calls. This sample is represented by around 300,000 distinct CDR3 sequences; under 15% of them were singletons. The biggest ten clones account for roughly a fifth of the sample.

The sequence derives from a man between 18 and 35 years old who had mild COVID-19 (a few samples of this study predate the infection). The sample titles of this study are shuffled in the database, so cell type and time point are left out; the donor was told from shared clones. The specimen sequenced was PBMCs or a T cell subset sorted from them (not recorded which).

CDR3 reads: CASTIEGPGTQYF. In nucleotide form, the sequence is TGCGCCAGCACTATTGAAGGGCCGGGGACCCAGTACTTC. This chain is built from TRBV5-1 and TRBJ2-5; a confident D gene designation cannot be given. CDR1 and CDR2, per the germline V gene, are SGHRS and YFSETQ. V is reduced by 6 bases and J by 7 bases, leaving a spacing of 16 bases between them. From the cysteine up to the phenylalanine, the CDR3 has a length of 13 residues. Only CDR3 DNA is held: 39 bases, read in frame from base 1. The full variable domain, with segments outside the CDR3 supplied by the reference TRBV5-1 and TRBJ2-5 proteins, appears as KAGVTQTPRYLIKTRGQQVTLSCSPISGHRSVSWYQQTPGQGLQFLFEYFSETQRNKGNFPGRFSGRQFSNSRSEMNVSTLELGDSALYLCASTIEGPGTQYFGPGTRLLVL.